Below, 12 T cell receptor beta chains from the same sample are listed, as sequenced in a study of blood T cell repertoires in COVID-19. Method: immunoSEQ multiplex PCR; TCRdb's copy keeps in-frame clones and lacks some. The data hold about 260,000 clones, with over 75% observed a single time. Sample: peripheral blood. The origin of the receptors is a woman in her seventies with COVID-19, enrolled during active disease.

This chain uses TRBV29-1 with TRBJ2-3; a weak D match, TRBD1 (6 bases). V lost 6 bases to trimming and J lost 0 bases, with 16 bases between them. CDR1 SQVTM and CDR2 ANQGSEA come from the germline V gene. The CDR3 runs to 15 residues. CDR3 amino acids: CSVERADRSTDTQYF. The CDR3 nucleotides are TGCAGCGTAGAACGGGCGGACAGAAGCACAGATACGCAGTATTTT.

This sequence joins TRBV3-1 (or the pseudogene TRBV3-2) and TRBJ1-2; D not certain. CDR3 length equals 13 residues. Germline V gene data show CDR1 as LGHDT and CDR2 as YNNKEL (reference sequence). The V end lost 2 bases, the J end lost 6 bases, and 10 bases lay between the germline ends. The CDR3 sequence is CASSQNGRDGYTF. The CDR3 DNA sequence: TGTGCCAGCAGCCAAAATGGGAGGGATGGCTACACCTTC.

The DNA for the CDR3 is TGTGCCAGCAGCAGGGGACAGCTCTACGAGCAGTACTTC. Protein: CASSRGQLYEQYF. The chain joins TRBV11-3 to TRBJ2-7; 7 nucleotides align to TRBD1. The CDR3 runs 13 residues. V lost 5 bases and J lost 3; bases outside the gene matches: 4. Germline V gives CDR1 SGHNT, CDR2 YENEEA.

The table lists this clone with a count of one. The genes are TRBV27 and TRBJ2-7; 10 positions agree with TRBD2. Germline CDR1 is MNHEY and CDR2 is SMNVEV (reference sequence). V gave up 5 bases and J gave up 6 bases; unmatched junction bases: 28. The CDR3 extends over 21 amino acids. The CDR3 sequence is CASSPGRSLRRLAGLAGEQYF. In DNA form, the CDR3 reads TGTGCCAGCAGTCCAGGACGGTCTCTGCGGAGACTAGCGGGCCTTGCCGGCGAGCAGTACTTC.

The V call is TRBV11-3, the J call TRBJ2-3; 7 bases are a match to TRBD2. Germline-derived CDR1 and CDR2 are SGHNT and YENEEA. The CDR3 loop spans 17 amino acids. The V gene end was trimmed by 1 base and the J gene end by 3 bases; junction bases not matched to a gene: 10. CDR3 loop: CASSLVSGSGSTDTQYF. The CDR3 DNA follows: TGTGCCAGCAGCTTAGTATCAGGTAGCGGGTCTACAGATACGCAGTATTTT. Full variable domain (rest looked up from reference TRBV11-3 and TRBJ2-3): EAGVVQSPRYKIIEKKQPVAFWCNPISGHNTLYWYLQNLGQGPELLIRYENEEAVDDSQLPKDRFSAERLKGVDSTLKIQPAELGDSAVYLCASSLVSGSGSTDTQYFGPGTRLTVL.

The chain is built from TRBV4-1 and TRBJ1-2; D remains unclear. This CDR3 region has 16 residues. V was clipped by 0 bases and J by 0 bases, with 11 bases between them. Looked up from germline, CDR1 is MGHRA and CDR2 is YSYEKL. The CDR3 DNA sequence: TGCGCCAGCAGCCAAGATCGGAGTAACTCTAACTATGGCTACACCTTC. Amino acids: CASSQDRSNSNYGYTF.

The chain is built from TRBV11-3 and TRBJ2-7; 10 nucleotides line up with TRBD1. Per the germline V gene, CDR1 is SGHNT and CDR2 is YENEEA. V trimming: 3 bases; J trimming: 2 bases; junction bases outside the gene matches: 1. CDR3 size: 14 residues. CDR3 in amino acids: CASSFGTGAYEQYF. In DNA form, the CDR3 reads TGTGCCAGCAGCTTTGGGACAGGGGCCTACGAGCAGTACTTC.

CDR3 in amino acids: CATSRYDRLGEKLFF. CDR3 in DNA: TGTGCCACCAGCAGATACGACAGGCTTGGGGAAAAACTGTTTTTT. The chain employs TRBV15 and TRBJ1-4; tentatively, D is TRBD1 (6 bases). This CDR3 has 15 amino acids. Trimming took 2 bases from V and 8 from J, leaving 15 bases between them. From germline, CDR1 is LNHNV and CDR2 YYDKDF (reference sequence).

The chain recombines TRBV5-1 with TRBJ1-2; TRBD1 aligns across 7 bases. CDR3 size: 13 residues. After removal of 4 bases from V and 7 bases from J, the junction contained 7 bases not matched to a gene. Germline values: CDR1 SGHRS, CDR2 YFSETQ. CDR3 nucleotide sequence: TGCGCCAGCAGCACGGACAGGTTCGGTGGCTACACCTTC. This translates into CASSTDRFGGYTF.

The CDR3 DNA sequence: TGTGCCAGCAGTTACTTAGGCAGGGGATACTACGAGCAGTACTTC. Amino acids: CASSYLGRGYYEQYF. The chain is built from TRBV6-2 or TRBV6-3 and TRBJ2-7, with D perhaps matching TRBD1 (6 bases). The CDR3 is 15 amino acids. Trimming left V 1 base short and J 3 bases short, with 13 bases between. Germline V gene sequence: CDR1 MNHEY, CDR2 SVGEGT.

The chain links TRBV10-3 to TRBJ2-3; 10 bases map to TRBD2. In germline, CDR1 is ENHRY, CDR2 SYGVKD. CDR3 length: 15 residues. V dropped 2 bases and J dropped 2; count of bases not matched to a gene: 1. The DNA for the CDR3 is TGTGCCATCAGTGAGACTAGCGGGGCCACAGATACGCAGTATTTT. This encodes CAISETSGATDTQYF.

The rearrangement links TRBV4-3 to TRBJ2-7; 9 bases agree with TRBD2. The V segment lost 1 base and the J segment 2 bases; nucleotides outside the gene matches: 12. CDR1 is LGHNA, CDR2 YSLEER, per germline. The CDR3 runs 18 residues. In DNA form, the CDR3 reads TGCGCCAGCAGCCAAGTCGCGGGGGGTTCTAGCGGGACCTACGAGCAGTACTTC. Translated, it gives CASSQVAGGSSGTYEQYF.